A single sample is the source of the 2 T cell receptor beta chains below, sequenced in a study of cytomegalovirus exposure and HLA in healthy donors. The primer mix had 60 Vbeta and 13 Jbeta primers. Sequenced by immunoSEQ multiplex PCR; TCRdb stores in-frame clones only, minus some. The sample table includes fewer than 150,000 clones. Sequencing used PBMCs. The receptors here all came from a woman aged 60-75 years in good health and CMV-seronegative.

V gene TRBV28 combines with J gene TRBJ1-1, with unresolved D. V was shortened by 6 bases and J by 0 bases, with 17 bases between the two germline ends. The CDR3 is 16 amino acids. Germline loops: CDR1 MDHEN, CDR2 SYDVKM. CDR3 sequence reads: CASSPFGSLMNTEAFF. The DNA of the CDR3 is TGTGCCAGCAGCCCGTTCGGTTCCCTTATGAACACTGAAGCTTTCTTT.

The chain is built from TRBV5-6 and TRBJ1-6; 9 bases fit TRBD1. The CDR3 covers 15 residues. V lost 4 bases to trimming and J lost 9 bases; unmatched junction nucleotides: 8. From germline, CDR1 is SGHDT and CDR2 YYEEEE. CDR3 sequence reads: CASSRYGTGFSPLHF. Written as DNA, the CDR3 is TGTGCCAGCAGCCGCTATGGGACAGGGTTTTCACCCCTCCACTTT.